The text below deals with one T cell receptor beta chain. This sample was included in a study of blood T cell repertoires in COVID-19. On the study more broadly: Sites in the United States, Italy and Spain provided acute and convalescent COVID-19 samples.

The CDR3 has 14 amino acids. Unmatched junction bases numbered 5, after V lost 1 base and J lost 7 bases. Looked up from germline, CDR1 is LGHNA and CDR2 is YSLEER. Measured with immunoSEQ multiplex PCR; TCRdb has only the in-frame clones, and not every one. The sample consists of roughly 120,000 clones, about 88% of them appearing once. Sequencing was performed on peripheral blood. The chain has TRBV4-3 and TRBJ1-1; 8 nucleotides match TRBD1. The clonotype comes from a woman in her 70s who had recovered from COVID-19. CDR3 in DNA: TGCGCCAGCAGCCAAGGCGGCAGGGGGCGTGAAGCTTTCTTT. Its translation: CASSQGGRGREAFF.